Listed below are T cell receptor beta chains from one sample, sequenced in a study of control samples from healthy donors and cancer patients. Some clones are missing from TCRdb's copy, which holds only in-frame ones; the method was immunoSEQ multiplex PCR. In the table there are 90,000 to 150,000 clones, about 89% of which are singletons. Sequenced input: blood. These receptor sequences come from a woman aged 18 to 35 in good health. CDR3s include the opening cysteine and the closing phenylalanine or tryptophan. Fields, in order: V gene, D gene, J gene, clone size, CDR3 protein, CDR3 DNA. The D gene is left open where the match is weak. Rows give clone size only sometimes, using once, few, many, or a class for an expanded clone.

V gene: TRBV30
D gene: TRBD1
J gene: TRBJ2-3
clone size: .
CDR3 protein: CAFAQGAWTDTQYF
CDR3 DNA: TGTGCCTTCGCACAGGGGGCTTGGACAGATACGCAGTATTTT

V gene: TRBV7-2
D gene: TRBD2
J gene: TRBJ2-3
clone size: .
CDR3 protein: CASSLGQRGITDTQYF
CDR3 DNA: TGTGCCAGCAGCTTAGGCCAGCGGGGGATCACAGATACGCAGTATTTT

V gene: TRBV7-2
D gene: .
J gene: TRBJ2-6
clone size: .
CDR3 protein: CASSYRDGSGANVLTF
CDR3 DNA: TGTGCCAGCAGCTATAGAGATGGCTCTGGGGCCAACGTCCTGACTTTC

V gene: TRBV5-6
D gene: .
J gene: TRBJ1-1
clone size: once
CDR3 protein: CASSQNPEDEAFF
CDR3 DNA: TGTGCCAGCAGCCAAAACCCCGAGGATGAAGCTTTCTTT

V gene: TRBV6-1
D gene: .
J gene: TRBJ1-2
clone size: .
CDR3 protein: CASSERANYGYTF
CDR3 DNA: TGTGCCAGCAGTGAACGGGCTAACTATGGCTACACCTTC

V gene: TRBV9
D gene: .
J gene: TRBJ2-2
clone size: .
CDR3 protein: CASSPKGTGELFF
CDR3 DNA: TGTGCCAGCAGCCCCAAGGGGACCGGGGAGCTGTTTTTT

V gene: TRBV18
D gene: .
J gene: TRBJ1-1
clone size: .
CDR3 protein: CASSPPGPNTEAFF
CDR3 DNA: TGTGCCAGCTCACCACCGGGTCCGAACACTGAAGCTTTCTTT

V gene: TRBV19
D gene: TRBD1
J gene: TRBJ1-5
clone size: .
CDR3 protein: CATGTGPRYSNQPQHF
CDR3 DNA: TGTGCCACCGGGACAGGGCCAAGGTATAGCAATCAGCCCCAGCATTTT

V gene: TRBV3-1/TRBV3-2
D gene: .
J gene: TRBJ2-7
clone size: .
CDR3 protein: CASSPTFDRPYEQYF
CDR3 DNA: TGTGCCAGCAGCCCGACATTTGATCGTCCCTACGAGCAGTACTTC

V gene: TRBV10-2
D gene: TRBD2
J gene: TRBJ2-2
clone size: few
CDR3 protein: CASSARLAGGHGELFF
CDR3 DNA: TGCGCCAGCAGTGCCAGACTAGCGGGGGGGCACGGGGAGCTGTTTTTT

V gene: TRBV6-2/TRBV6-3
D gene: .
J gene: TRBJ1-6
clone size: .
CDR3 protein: CASSPQGYSPLHF
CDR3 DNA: TGTGCCAGCAGTCCGCAGGGCTATTCACCCCTCCACTTT

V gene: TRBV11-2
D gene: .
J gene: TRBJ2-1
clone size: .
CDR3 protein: CASSLGGQSRDNEQFF
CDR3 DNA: TGTGCCAGCAGCTTAGGCGGACAGTCCAGAGACAATGAGCAGTTCTTC

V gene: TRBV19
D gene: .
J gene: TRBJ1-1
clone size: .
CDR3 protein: CASSNGGISEAFF
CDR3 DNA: TGTGCCAGTAGTAACGGAGGGATCTCTGAAGCTTTCTTT

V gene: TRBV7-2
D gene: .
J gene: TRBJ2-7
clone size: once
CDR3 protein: CASSLRGGASYEQYF
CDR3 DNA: TGTGCCAGCAGCTTAAGGGGGGGGGCATCCTACGAGCAGTACTTC

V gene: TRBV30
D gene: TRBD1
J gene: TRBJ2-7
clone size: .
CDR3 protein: CAWSVGAGGFEQYF
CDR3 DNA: TGTGCCTGGAGTGTAGGGGCAGGGGGTTTTGAGCAGTACTTC

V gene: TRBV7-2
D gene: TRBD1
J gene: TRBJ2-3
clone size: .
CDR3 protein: CASSQVGQASTDTQYF
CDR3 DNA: TGTGCCAGCAGCCAAGTGGGACAGGCGAGCACAGATACGCAGTATTTT